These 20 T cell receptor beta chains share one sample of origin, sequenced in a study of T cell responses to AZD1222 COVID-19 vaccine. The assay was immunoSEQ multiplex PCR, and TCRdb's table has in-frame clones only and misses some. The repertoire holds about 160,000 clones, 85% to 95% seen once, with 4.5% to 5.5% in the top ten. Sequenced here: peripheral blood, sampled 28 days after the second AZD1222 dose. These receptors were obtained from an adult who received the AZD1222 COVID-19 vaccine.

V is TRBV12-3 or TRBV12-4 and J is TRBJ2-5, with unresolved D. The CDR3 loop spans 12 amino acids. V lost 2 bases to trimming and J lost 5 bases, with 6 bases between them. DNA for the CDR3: TGTGCCAGCAGTTTAACTCGGGAGACCCAGTACTTC. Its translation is CASSLTRETQYF.

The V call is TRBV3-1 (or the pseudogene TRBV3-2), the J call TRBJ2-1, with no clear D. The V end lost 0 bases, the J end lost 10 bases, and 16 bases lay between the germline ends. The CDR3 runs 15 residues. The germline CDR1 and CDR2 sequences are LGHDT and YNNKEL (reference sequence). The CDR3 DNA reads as TGTGCCAGCAGCCAAGATTCTAACAGCCGGTGGGAGCAGTTCTTC. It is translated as CASSQDSNSRWEQFF.

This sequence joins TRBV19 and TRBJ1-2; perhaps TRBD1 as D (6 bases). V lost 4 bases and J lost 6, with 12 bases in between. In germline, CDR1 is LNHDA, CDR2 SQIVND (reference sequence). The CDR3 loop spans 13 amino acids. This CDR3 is CASSTPDRHGYTF. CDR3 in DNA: TGTGCCAGTAGTACCCCCGACAGGCATGGCTACACCTTC.

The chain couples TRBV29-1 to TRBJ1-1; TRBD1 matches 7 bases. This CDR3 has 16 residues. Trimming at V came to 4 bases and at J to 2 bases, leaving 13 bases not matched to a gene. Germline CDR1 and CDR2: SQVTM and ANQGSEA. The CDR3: CSVGGGFTGDNTEAFF. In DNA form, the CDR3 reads TGCAGCGTTGGCGGGGGGTTCACAGGGGACAACACTGAAGCTTTCTTT.

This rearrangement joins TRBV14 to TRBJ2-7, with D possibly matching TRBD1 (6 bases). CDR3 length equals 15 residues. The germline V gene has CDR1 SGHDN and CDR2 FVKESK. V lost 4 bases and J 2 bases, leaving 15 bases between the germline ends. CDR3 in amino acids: CASSRQGQRTYEQYF. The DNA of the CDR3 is TGTGCCAGCAGCCGACAAGGACAGAGGACCTACGAGCAGTACTTC.

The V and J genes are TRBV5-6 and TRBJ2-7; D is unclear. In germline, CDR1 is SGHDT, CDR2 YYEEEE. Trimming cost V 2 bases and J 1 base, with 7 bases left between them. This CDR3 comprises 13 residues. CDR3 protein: CASSFPGSYEQYF. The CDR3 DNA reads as TGTGCCAGCAGCTTTCCGGGTTCCTACGAGCAGTACTTC.

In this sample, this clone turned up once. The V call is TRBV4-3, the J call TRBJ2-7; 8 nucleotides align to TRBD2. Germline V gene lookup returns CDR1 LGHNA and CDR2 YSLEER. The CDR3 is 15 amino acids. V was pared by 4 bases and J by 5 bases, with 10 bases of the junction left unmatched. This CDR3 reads CASSRSGRLLDEQYF. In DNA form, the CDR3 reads TGCGCCAGCAGCCGGAGCGGGAGATTATTGGACGAGCAGTACTTC.

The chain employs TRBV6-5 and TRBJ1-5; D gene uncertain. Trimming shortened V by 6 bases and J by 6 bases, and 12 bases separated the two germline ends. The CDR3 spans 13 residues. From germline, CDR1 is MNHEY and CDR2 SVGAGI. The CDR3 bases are TGTGCCAGCAGCCTTCTGGGTGGTCAGCCCCAGCATTTT. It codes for CASSLLGGQPQHF.

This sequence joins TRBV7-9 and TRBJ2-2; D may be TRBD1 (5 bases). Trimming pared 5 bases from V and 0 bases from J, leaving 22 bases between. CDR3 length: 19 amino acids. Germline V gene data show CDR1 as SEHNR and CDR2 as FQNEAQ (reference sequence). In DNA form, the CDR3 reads TGTGCCAGCAGCCCCCTTCACTCCAAGGGGATCCCGAACACCGGGGAGCTGTTTTTT. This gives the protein CASSPLHSKGIPNTGELFF.

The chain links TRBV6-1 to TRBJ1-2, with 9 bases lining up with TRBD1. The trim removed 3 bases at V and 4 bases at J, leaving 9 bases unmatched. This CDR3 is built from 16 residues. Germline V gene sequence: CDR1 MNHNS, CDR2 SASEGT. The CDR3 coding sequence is TGTGCCAGCAGTGATAGACCCGGGACAGGGACCTATGGCTACACCTTC. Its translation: CASSDRPGTGTYGYTF.

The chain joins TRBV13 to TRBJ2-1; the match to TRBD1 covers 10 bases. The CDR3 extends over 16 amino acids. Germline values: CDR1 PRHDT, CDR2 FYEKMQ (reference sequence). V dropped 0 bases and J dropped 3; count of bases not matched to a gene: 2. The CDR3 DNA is TGTGCCAGCAGCTTAGGCGACAGGGGGCGCTACAATGAGCAGTTCTTC. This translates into CASSLGDRGRYNEQFF.

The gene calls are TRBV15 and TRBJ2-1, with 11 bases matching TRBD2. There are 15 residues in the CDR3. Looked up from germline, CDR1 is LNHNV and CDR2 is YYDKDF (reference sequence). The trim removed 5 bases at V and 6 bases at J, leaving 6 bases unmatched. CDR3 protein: CATSWEGLAVNEQFF. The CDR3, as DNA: TGTGCCACCAGCTGGGAGGGACTAGCGGTCAATGAGCAGTTCTTC.

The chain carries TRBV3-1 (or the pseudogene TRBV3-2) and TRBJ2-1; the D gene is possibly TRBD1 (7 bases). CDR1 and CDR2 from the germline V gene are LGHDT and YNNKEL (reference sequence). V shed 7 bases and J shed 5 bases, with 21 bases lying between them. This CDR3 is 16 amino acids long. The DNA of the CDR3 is TGTGCCAGCAAACGAGGGGGCGGGAATGGGAACAATGAGCAGTTCTTC. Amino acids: CASKRGGGNGNNEQFF.

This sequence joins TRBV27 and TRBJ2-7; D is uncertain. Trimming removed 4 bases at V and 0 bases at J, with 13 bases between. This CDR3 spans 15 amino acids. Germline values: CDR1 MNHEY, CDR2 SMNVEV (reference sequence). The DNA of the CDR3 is TGTGCCAGCAGTTACTCCGCGGTCCCCTCCTACGAGCAGTACTTC. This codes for CASSYSAVPSYEQYF.

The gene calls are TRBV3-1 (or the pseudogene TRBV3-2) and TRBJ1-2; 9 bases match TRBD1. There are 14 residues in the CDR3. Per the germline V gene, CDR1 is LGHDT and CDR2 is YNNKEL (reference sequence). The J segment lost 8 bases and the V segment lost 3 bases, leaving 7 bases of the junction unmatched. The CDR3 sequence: CASSQTGQGNGYTF. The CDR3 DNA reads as TGTGCCAGCAGCCAGACCGGACAGGGGAACGGCTACACCTTC.

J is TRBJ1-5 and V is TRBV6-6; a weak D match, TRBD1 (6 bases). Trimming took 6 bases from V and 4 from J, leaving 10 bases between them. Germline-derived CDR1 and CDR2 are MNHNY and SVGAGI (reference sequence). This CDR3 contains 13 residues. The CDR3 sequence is CASRPQGNQPQHF. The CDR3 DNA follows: TGTGCCAGCAGACCCCAGGGGAATCAGCCCCAGCATTTT.

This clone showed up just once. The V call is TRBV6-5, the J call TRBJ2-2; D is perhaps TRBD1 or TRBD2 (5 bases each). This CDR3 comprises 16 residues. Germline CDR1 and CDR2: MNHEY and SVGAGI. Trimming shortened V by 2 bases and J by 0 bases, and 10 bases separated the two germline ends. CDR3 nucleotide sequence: TGTGCCAGCAGTTACGGAAAGGGACCGAACACCGGGGAGCTGTTTTTT. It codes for CASSYGKGPNTGELFF.

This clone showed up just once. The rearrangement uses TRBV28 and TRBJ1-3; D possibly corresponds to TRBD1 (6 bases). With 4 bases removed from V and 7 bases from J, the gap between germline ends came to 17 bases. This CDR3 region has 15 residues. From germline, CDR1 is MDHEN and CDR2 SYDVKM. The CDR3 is CASSSTGGRGNTIYF. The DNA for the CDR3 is TGTGCCAGCAGTTCGACAGGAGGTCGGGGTAACACCATATATTTT.

This CDR3 is CASSYLGDRYGYTF. The CDR3 nucleotides are TGTGCCAGCAGTTACCTAGGGGACCGCTATGGCTACACCTTC. The chain has TRBV6-5 and TRBJ1-2; D may be TRBD1 (5 bases). Trimming removed 2 bases from V and 4 bases from J, with 11 bases in between. This CDR3 is 14 amino acids long. Germline V lookup: CDR1 MNHEY, CDR2 SVGAGI.

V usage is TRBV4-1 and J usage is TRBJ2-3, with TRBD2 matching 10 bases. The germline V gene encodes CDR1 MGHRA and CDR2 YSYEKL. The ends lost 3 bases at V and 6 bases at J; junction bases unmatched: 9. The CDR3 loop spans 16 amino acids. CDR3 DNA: TGCGCCAGCAGCCATGCGAGCGGGAGGGTCCAGGATACGCAGTATTTT. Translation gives CASSHASGRVQDTQYF.